The entry below describes one TCR beta chain. No antigen is known for it. These data originate in a study of cytomegalovirus exposure and HLA in healthy donors. The study's findings and limits: According to the study, roughly 180 TCR beta chains were cytomegalovirus-associated. Later, an analysis found that common viral pathogens appeared to be linked with several of the most significant clusters. It has been reported that TCR beta sequences accurately predicted the HLA-A and HLA-B alleles of most subjects. Data from an earlier analysis indicated that most TCR beta V segments were productive either about 90% or about 30% of the time.

Looked up from germline, CDR1 is SEHNR and CDR2 is FQNEAQ (reference sequence). The CDR3 is 13 residues long. V lost 11 bases, J lost 2 bases, and 13 bases lay in between. 13 Jbeta primers and 60 Vbeta primers were used for the PCR. Some clones are missing from TCRdb's copy, which holds only in-frame ones; the method was immunoSEQ multiplex PCR. Here the sample spans approximately 56,000 clones, approximately 70% being singletons. This TCR was sampled from a woman between 50 and 59 years old in good health and CMV-seropositive. The material sequenced was PBMCs. The rearrangement joins TRBV7-9 to TRBJ2-1; D perhaps matches TRBD2 (6 bases). CDR3 bases: TGTGCCTGTGGGCGGGGACCCTACAATGAGCAGTTCTTC. It translates to CACGRGPYNEQFF. Supplemented by reference TRBV7-9 and TRBJ2-1, the full variable domain reads DTGVSQNPRHKITKRGQNVTFRCDPISEHNRLYWYRQTLGQGPEFLTYFQNEAQLEKSRLLSDRFSAERPKGSFSTLEIQRTEQGDSAMYLCACGRGPYNEQFFGPGTRLTVL.